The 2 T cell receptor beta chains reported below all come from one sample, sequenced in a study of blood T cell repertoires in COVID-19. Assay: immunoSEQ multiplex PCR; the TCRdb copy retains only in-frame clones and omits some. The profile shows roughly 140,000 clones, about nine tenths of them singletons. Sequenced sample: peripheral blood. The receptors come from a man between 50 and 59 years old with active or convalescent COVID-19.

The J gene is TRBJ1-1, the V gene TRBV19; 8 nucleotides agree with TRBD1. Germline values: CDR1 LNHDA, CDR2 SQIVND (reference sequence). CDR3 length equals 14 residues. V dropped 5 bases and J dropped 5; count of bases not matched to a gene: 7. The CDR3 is CASSGDRGRTEAFF. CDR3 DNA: TGTGCCAGTAGTGGAGACAGGGGCCGGACTGAAGCTTTCTTT.

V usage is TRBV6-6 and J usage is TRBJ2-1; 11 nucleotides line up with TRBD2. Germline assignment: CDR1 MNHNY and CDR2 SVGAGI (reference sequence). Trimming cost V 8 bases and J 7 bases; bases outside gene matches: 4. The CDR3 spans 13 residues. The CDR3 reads CASRLAGRNEQFF. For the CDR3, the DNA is TGTGCCAGCCGACTAGCGGGACGGAATGAGCAGTTCTTC.